This TCR beta chain was captured by sequencing in a study of T cell changes during pregnancy in multiple sclerosis. TCRdb's copy holds only in-frame clones and misses some; the assay was immunoSEQ multiplex PCR. The sample consists of about 100,000 clones, 90% of them appearing once. The length of the CDR3 is 12 residues. Germline V gene data show CDR1 as SGHVS and CDR2 as FQNEAQ. The V end lost 0 bases, the J end lost 6 bases, and 5 bases lay between the germline ends. This rearrangement joins TRBV7-8 to TRBJ1-2; no definite D call. This sequence was found in a female donor in good health, enrolled as a control in a pregnancy study. The sample was peripheral blood, taken in the second trimester of pregnancy. CDR3 amino acids: CASSLAGHGYTF. The DNA of the CDR3 is TGTGCCAGCAGCTTAGCCGGTCATGGCTACACCTTC. The entire variable domain, with the rest obtained from reference TRBV7-8 and TRBJ1-2, is as follows: GAGVSQSPRYKVAKRGQDVALRCDPISGHVSLFWYQQALGQGPEFLTYFQNEAQLDKSGLPSDRFFAERPEGSVSTLKIQRTQQEDSAVYLCASSLAGHGYTFGSGTRLTVV.